This T cell receptor (beta chain) was profiled in a study of blood T cell repertoires in COVID-19. Study-wide background: Recovered status applied to Cohort 3 donors who had two consecutive negative PCRs. It also applied to those with clearance or with symptom resolution. The origin of the acute and convalescent COVID-19 samples was the United States, Italy and Spain.

In the original processing: For nucleated cells, counts were estimated from reference gene primer amplification. Clones were read by immunoSEQ multiplex PCR, and TCRdb kept only the in-frame ones, dropping some. V, J and clone size derive from that table, while D and trimming were established from the DNA sequence. The table records around 300,000 clones, 70% to 90% of them present only once. This clone was seen a handful of times. Source material: PBMCs or T cells enriched from blood (not recorded which). The sequence came from a woman aged 55 to 70 in a cohort exposed to, infected with or recovered from COVID-19 (not recorded which).

CDR3 residues: CASSLSTAGPNEQFF. The CDR3 DNA reads TGCGCCAGCAGCTTGTCTACGGCGGGGCCCAATGAGCAGTTCTTC. V is TRBV5-1 and J is TRBJ2-1; TRBD2 is a possible D gene (6 bases). This CDR3 is built from 15 residues. The V end lost 1 base, the J end lost 6 bases, and 14 bases lay between the germline ends. Germline lookup yields CDR1 SGHRS and CDR2 YFSETQ.